A single sample gave rise to the 10 T cell receptor beta chains below, sequenced in a study of vaccination and CD4 T cells after COVID-19. Oncomine TCR Beta short-read sequencing was applied to DNA from cultured CD4+ T cells. TCRdb redid the calling of the PCR reads with MiXCR, one entry per CDR3 protein. The sample has around 15,000 distinct CDR3 sequences; around 50% are singletons. These receptors' antigens are unknown. Noted treatment: roughly 11-day PBMC culture with coronavirus spike peptide pools or control peptides (ViraFEST assay). The material sequenced was CD4+ T cells from blood, cultured in vitro. The receptors here all came from a human donor who had recovered from COVID-19.

In this sample, this clonotype turned up a few times. The V and J genes are TRBV7-6 and TRBJ2-5; 9 nucleotides agree with TRBD2. Germline trimming cut 4 bases from V and 1 base from J; bases unmatched to any gene: 7. The CDR3 covers 16 residues. Germline V gene lookup returns CDR1 SGHVS and CDR2 FNYEAQ. CDR3 sequence (DNA): TGTGCCAGCAGCTCACATAGCGGGAGAGGCCAAGAGACCCAGTACTTC. This encodes CASSSHSGRGQETQYF.

This clonotype has just one count. The rearrangement joins TRBV18 to TRBJ2-2; no clear D. Germline-derived CDR1 and CDR2 are KGHSH and LQKENI. The CDR3 consists of 14 residues. Trimming removed 1 base from V and 8 bases from J, with 11 bases in between. The CDR3 spells CASSPRLHEGELFF. In nucleotides, the CDR3 is TGTGCCAGCTCACCACGGTTGCATGAGGGGGAGCTGTTTTTT.

This clonotype was counted only a few times. The CDR3 sequence: CASSLEGNSPLHF. CDR3 bases: TGTGCCAGCAGCTTAGAAGGGAATTCACCCCTCCACTTT. This chain joins TRBV7-9 and TRBJ1-6; the D is unclear. The CDR3 has 13 amino acids. Deletions cut 1 base from V and 7 bases from J, with 5 bases between. CDR1 is SEHNR, CDR2 FQNEAQ, per germline (reference sequence). Filled out from reference TRBV7-9 and TRBJ1-6, the complete variable domain reads DTGVSQNPRHKITKRGQNVTFRCDPISEHNRLYWYRQTLGQGPEFLTYFQNEAQLEKSRLLSDRFSAERPKGSFSTLEIQRTEQGDSAMYLCASSLEGNSPLHFGNGTRLTVT.

The gene calls are TRBV7-3 and TRBJ1-1; D gene uncertain. CDR3 length: 13 amino acids. Germline loops: CDR1 SGHTA, CDR2 FQGTGA. The V end was cut by 5 bases, the J end by 7 bases, with 14 bases between. The CDR3 bases are TGTGCCAGCAGCCCCGATAGGAGGAGTGAAGCTTTCTTT. Residues: CASSPDRRSEAFF.

This sequence joins TRBV20-1 and TRBJ2-2; D is ambiguous. Germline CDR1 reads DFQATT; CDR2 reads SNEGSKA (reference sequence). V was trimmed by 0 bases and J by 5 bases, leaving 10 bases between them. CDR3 length: 14 amino acids. In DNA form, the CDR3 reads TGCAGTGCTAGAGAGTCCTTGGGGACCGGGGAGCTGTTTTTT. It yields the protein CSARESLGTGELFF.

This chain links TRBV6-1 with TRBJ2-1, with D perhaps given as TRBD1 or TRBD2 (5 bases each). Trimming cost V 7 bases and J 7 bases, with 23 bases left between them. Germline V gene lookup returns CDR1 MNHNS and CDR2 SASEGT. The CDR3 is 16 amino acids. The CDR3 protein is CASTSAGTSKGNEQFF. CDR3 nucleotides: TGTGCCAGCACCAGCGCCGGGACCAGCAAGGGAAATGAGCAGTTCTTC.

The chain joins TRBV2 to TRBJ1-6; D not resolved. Germline CDR1 is SNHLY and CDR2 is FYNNEI. The CDR3 loop spans 11 amino acids. The V and J ends lost 2 bases and 7 bases respectively, with 0 bases between them. The DNA for the CDR3 is TGTGCCAGCAGTGAAAATTCACCCCTCCACTTT. Amino acid sequence: CASSENSPLHF.

The V and J genes are TRBV7-9 and TRBJ1-1; D perhaps matches TRBD1 (5 bases). Trimming removed 8 bases from V and 1 base from J, with 14 bases in between. Germline V lookup: CDR1 SEHNR, CDR2 FQNEAQ (reference sequence). The CDR3 loop spans 14 amino acids. Here the CDR3 DNA reads TGTGCCAGCGCTAGGGACGGTGGGAACACTGAAGCTTTCTTT. Protein product: CASARDGGNTEAFF.

This clonotype is a singleton in its sample. J is TRBJ1-4 and V is TRBV28; TRBD1 matches at 10 bases. The CDR3 runs to 16 residues. Germline loops: CDR1 MDHEN, CDR2 SYDVKM. The junction had 7 bases not matched to a gene; V was cut back by 5 bases and J by 4 bases. The CDR3 is CASSGSGQGGNEKLFF. The CDR3 DNA is TGTGCCAGCAGTGGATCCGGACAGGGGGGTAATGAAAAACTGTTTTTT.

This clonotype was observed a few times. This rearrangement joins TRBV7-2 to TRBJ2-3; D gene ambiguous. The ends were cut back, 6 bases at V and 4 bases at J, with 14 bases in the middle. Looked up from germline, CDR1 is SGHTA and CDR2 is FQGNSA. This CDR3 comprises 14 residues. CDR3 bases: TGTGCCAGCAGTTCCTCTCCGCGCGCAGATACGCAGTATTTT. This gives the protein CASSSSPRADTQYF.